This TCR beta chain came from a study of cytomegalovirus exposure and HLA in healthy donors. Study results and caveats: V segments that were indistinguishable, TRBV6-2 and TRBV6-3 among them, were omitted from analysis.

The PCR employed 60 Vbeta primers together with 13 Jbeta primers. Repertoires were generated with immunoSEQ multiplex PCR, while TCRdb's copy carries only in-frame clones and drops some. The table includes around 140,000 clones, around 77% detected once. Note on this clone: What it binds is not known.

With V trimmed by 5 bases and J by 3 bases, 10 bases remained unmatched. CDR3 length: 15 residues. The germline V gene has CDR1 SGHTA and CDR2 FQGTGA. The sequence derives from an older woman in good health and CMV-seronegative. The rearrangement links TRBV7-3 to TRBJ2-7; 7 bases align to TRBD2. The sequenced sample consisted of PBMCs. The CDR3 region is CASSAMSGNGYEQYF. Written as DNA, the CDR3 is TGTGCCAGCAGCGCAATGAGCGGGAACGGCTACGAGCAGTACTTC.